This is a list of T cell receptor beta chains from one sample in a study of cytomegalovirus exposure and HLA in healthy donors. This table comes from immunoSEQ multiplex PCR, and its TCRdb copy is limited to in-frame clones, with some not included. The sample has about 100,000 clones; 65% are singletons. Material for sequencing was PBMCs. These receptors were taken from a man aged 30 to 45 in good health and CMV-seropositive. The CDR3 runs from the conserved cysteine through the conserved F or W. A D gene is named only where the DNA matches it firmly. Clone size is not always given. Where it is, it says once, few, many or a class for expanded clones.

cdr3_aa: CAHSGTPAETQYF
cdr3_nt: TGTGCCCACTCAGGGACTCCCGCGGAGACCCAGTACTTC
clone_size: -
d_call: -
j_call: TRBJ2-5
v_call: TRBV6-1

cdr3_aa: CASSGSTGMNTEAFF
cdr3_nt: TGTGCCAGCAGTGGATCGACAGGGATGAACACTGAAGCTTTCTTT
clone_size: few
d_call: TRBD1
j_call: TRBJ1-1
v_call: TRBV2

cdr3_aa: CASSFPSAETQYF
cdr3_nt: TGTGCCAGCAGCTTCCCCAGCGCCGAGACCCAGTACTTC
clone_size: -
d_call: -
j_call: TRBJ2-5
v_call: TRBV5-6

cdr3_aa: CASSQGDRANTGELFF
cdr3_nt: TGCGCCAGCAGCCAAGGGGACAGGGCGAACACCGGGGAGCTGTTTTTT
clone_size: -
d_call: TRBD1
j_call: TRBJ2-2
v_call: TRBV4-1

cdr3_aa: CASISLQGPGGYTF
cdr3_nt: TGTGCCAGCATTAGCTTACAGGGGCCGGGTGGCTACACCTTC
clone_size: few
d_call: TRBD1
j_call: TRBJ1-2
v_call: TRBV6-6

cdr3_aa: CASSTGGVNTGELFF
cdr3_nt: TGTGCCAGTAGTACCGGGGGGGTTAACACCGGGGAGCTGTTTTTT
clone_size: -
d_call: TRBD2
j_call: TRBJ2-2
v_call: TRBV19

cdr3_aa: CASSSTGIQETQYF
cdr3_nt: TGCGCCAGCAGCAGTACAGGGATCCAAGAGACCCAGTACTTC
clone_size: -
d_call: -
j_call: TRBJ2-5
v_call: TRBV5-1

cdr3_aa: CASSLEGQGITDTQYF
cdr3_nt: TGTGCCAGCAGCTTAGAGGGACAGGGTATCACAGATACGCAGTATTTT
clone_size: few
d_call: TRBD1
j_call: TRBJ2-3
v_call: TRBV11-2

cdr3_aa: CASSLSSDLYEQYF
cdr3_nt: TGTGCCAGCAGTTTGTCTAGCGACCTCTACGAGCAGTACTTC
clone_size: -
d_call: -
j_call: TRBJ2-7
v_call: TRBV28

cdr3_aa: CASSVEDRGEKLFF
cdr3_nt: TGTGCCAGCAGCGTAGAGGACAGGGGGGAAAAACTGTTTTTT
clone_size: -
d_call: TRBD1
j_call: TRBJ1-4
v_call: TRBV9

cdr3_aa: CASSSPGTGDPYEQYF
cdr3_nt: TGTGCCAGCAGCTCGCCCGGGACAGGGGATCCCTACGAGCAGTACTTC
clone_size: -
d_call: TRBD1
j_call: TRBJ2-7
v_call: TRBV11-2

cdr3_aa: CASTAGDNTDTQYF
cdr3_nt: TGCGCCAGCACGGCGGGGGACAACACAGATACGCAGTATTTT
clone_size: -
d_call: -
j_call: TRBJ2-3
v_call: TRBV5-1

cdr3_aa: CASSDTGQPQHF
cdr3_nt: TGTGCCAGCAGCGACACAGGTCAGCCCCAGCATTTT
clone_size: few
d_call: -
j_call: TRBJ1-5
v_call: TRBV7-9

cdr3_aa: CASSGQGSYNSPLHF
cdr3_nt: TGTGCCAGCAGTGGGCAGGGGAGCTATAATTCACCCCTCCACTTT
clone_size: few
d_call: -
j_call: TRBJ1-6
v_call: TRBV6-1

cdr3_aa: CASSKGSAGGQNTIYF
cdr3_nt: TGTGCCAGCAGCAAAGGGTCGGCAGGGGGCCAAAACACCATATATTTT
clone_size: -
d_call: -
j_call: TRBJ1-3
v_call: TRBV21-1

cdr3_aa: CASSQEGGGAGGELFF
cdr3_nt: TGTGCCAGCAGCCAAGAAGGCGGGGGGGCCGGCGGGGAGCTGTTTTTT
clone_size: -
d_call: TRBD2
j_call: TRBJ2-2
v_call: TRBV4-2

cdr3_aa: CASSVRTGMNTEAFF
cdr3_nt: TGTGCCAGCAGCGTAAGGACAGGCATGAACACTGAAGCTTTCTTT
clone_size: -
d_call: TRBD1
j_call: TRBJ1-1
v_call: TRBV9

cdr3_aa: CASSDNSGVSPLHF
cdr3_nt: TGTGCCAGCAGTGATAACTCCGGGGTTTCACCCCTCCACTTT
clone_size: few
d_call: -
j_call: TRBJ1-6
v_call: TRBV6-1

cdr3_aa: CAIRSGTYLSGDTQYF
cdr3_nt: TGTGCCATCAGATCCGGGACTTACCTCTCTGGTGATACGCAGTATTTT
clone_size: -
d_call: -
j_call: TRBJ2-3
v_call: TRBV10-3

cdr3_aa: CASSQVGTGSSGNTIYF
cdr3_nt: TGTGCCAGCAGCCAAGTAGGGACAGGGAGCTCTGGAAACACCATATATTTT
clone_size: few
d_call: TRBD1
j_call: TRBJ1-3
v_call: TRBV4-2

cdr3_aa: CAWQGQGNTGELFF
cdr3_nt: TGTGCCTGGCAGGGACAGGGGAACACCGGGGAGCTGTTTTTT
clone_size: -
d_call: TRBD1
j_call: TRBJ2-2
v_call: TRBV30

cdr3_aa: CASSSTGLNYGYTF
cdr3_nt: TGTGCCAGCAGCTCGACAGGACTTAACTATGGCTACACCTTC
clone_size: -
d_call: -
j_call: TRBJ1-2
v_call: TRBV7-9

cdr3_aa: CASGGESLGPQHF
cdr3_nt: TGTGCCAGTGGGGGGGAGAGCCTAGGACCCCAGCATTTT
clone_size: few
d_call: -
j_call: TRBJ1-5
v_call: TRBV2

cdr3_aa: CASSYSSGGTDTQYF
cdr3_nt: TGTGCCAGCAGTTACTCGAGCGGGGGGACAGATACGCAGTATTTT
clone_size: -
d_call: TRBD2
j_call: TRBJ2-3
v_call: TRBV6-5

cdr3_aa: CASKTGTISTDTQYF
cdr3_nt: TGTGCCAGCAAAACCGGGACTATCAGCACAGATACGCAGTATTTT
clone_size: once
d_call: TRBD2
j_call: TRBJ2-3
v_call: TRBV2

cdr3_aa: CASSLDVSGSLSGNTIYF
cdr3_nt: TGTGCCAGCAGCTTGGATGTATCAGGGTCACTCTCTGGAAACACCATATATTTT
clone_size: few
d_call: -
j_call: TRBJ1-3
v_call: TRBV5-5

cdr3_aa: CASRPDFAGQPQHF
cdr3_nt: TGTGCCAGCAGACCCGACTTCGCGGGGCAGCCCCAGCATTTT
clone_size: -
d_call: -
j_call: TRBJ1-5
v_call: TRBV6-5

cdr3_aa: CASSWGGASSNTGELFF
cdr3_nt: TGTGCCAGCAGCTGGGGCGGCGCGAGCTCGAACACCGGGGAGCTGTTTTTT
clone_size: -
d_call: -
j_call: TRBJ2-2
v_call: TRBV5-4

cdr3_aa: CASSLVQVYNSPLHF
cdr3_nt: TGTGCCAGCAGCTTGGTACAGGTCTATAATTCACCCCTCCACTTT
clone_size: -
d_call: -
j_call: TRBJ1-6
v_call: TRBV5-5

cdr3_aa: CASSLGLAAKNIQYF
cdr3_nt: TGTGCCAGCAGCTTAGGACTAGCGGCCAAAAACATTCAGTACTTC
clone_size: -
d_call: TRBD2
j_call: TRBJ2-4
v_call: TRBV7-9

cdr3_aa: CASSAGIYYEQYF
cdr3_nt: TGCGCCAGCAGCGCCGGGATTTACTACGAGCAGTACTTC
clone_size: -
d_call: -
j_call: TRBJ2-7
v_call: TRBV5-1

cdr3_aa: CASSANGYGYTF
cdr3_nt: TGTGCCAGCAGCGCGAACGGCTATGGCTACACCTTC
clone_size: -
d_call: -
j_call: TRBJ1-2
v_call: TRBV27

cdr3_aa: CASSYSAPIYNEQFF
cdr3_nt: TGTGCCAGCAGTTACTCAGCGCCTATCTACAATGAGCAGTTCTTC
clone_size: -
d_call: -
j_call: TRBJ2-1
v_call: TRBV6-6

cdr3_aa: CASSFQGDTEAFF
cdr3_nt: TGCGCCAGCAGCTTCCAGGGGGACACTGAAGCTTTCTTT
clone_size: -
d_call: TRBD1
j_call: TRBJ1-1
v_call: TRBV5-1

cdr3_aa: CASSYRQGAYEQYF
cdr3_nt: TGTGCCAGCAGCTACCGACAGGGGGCTTACGAGCAGTACTTC
clone_size: once
d_call: TRBD1
j_call: TRBJ2-7
v_call: TRBV11-3

cdr3_aa: CASSPLRGSEAFF
cdr3_nt: TGTGCCAGCAGCCCCCTTCGGGGTTCTGAAGCTTTCTTT
clone_size: -
d_call: -
j_call: TRBJ1-1
v_call: TRBV7-2

cdr3_aa: CASSWDNSYEQYF
cdr3_nt: TGCGCCAGCAGCTGGGACAACTCCTACGAGCAGTACTTC
clone_size: few
d_call: -
j_call: TRBJ2-7
v_call: TRBV5-1

cdr3_aa: CASSTTSGGAITGELFF
cdr3_nt: TGTGCCAGCAGCACGACTAGCGGGGGGGCGATTACCGGGGAGCTGTTTTTT
clone_size: -
d_call: TRBD2
j_call: TRBJ2-2
v_call: TRBV7-8

cdr3_aa: CASSYTGAGGYTF
cdr3_nt: TGTGCCAGCAGCTACACAGGGGCGGGTGGCTACACCTTC
clone_size: few
d_call: TRBD1
j_call: TRBJ1-2
v_call: TRBV5-4

cdr3_aa: CASSSYGTQETQYF
cdr3_nt: TGTGCCAGCAGCTCGTACGGGACTCAAGAGACCCAGTACTTC
clone_size: -
d_call: -
j_call: TRBJ2-5
v_call: TRBV7-8

cdr3_aa: CASNPAGSGETQYF
cdr3_nt: TGTGCCAGCAACCCTGCGGGTAGCGGAGAGACCCAGTACTTC
clone_size: -
d_call: -
j_call: TRBJ2-5
v_call: TRBV9

cdr3_aa: CASSFTGGVSQPQHF
cdr3_nt: TGTGCCAGCAGCTTCACAGGGGGGGTTAGTCAGCCCCAGCATTTT
clone_size: -
d_call: TRBD1
j_call: TRBJ1-5
v_call: TRBV7-2

cdr3_aa: CASSWQGAGLIGELFF
cdr3_nt: TGTGCCAGCAGCTGGCAGGGGGCTGGCTTGATCGGGGAGCTGTTTTTT
clone_size: -
d_call: TRBD1
j_call: TRBJ2-2
v_call: TRBV7-6

cdr3_aa: CASSIGDSQAFF
cdr3_nt: TGTGCCAGTAGTATAGGGGACAGCCAAGCTTTCTTT
clone_size: -
d_call: TRBD1
j_call: TRBJ1-1
v_call: TRBV19

cdr3_aa: CASSSGTSNTEAFF
cdr3_nt: TGCGCCAGCAGCTCGGGAACCTCGAACACTGAAGCTTTCTTT
clone_size: -
d_call: -
j_call: TRBJ1-1
v_call: TRBV5-1

cdr3_aa: CASSLAGTATYEQYF
cdr3_nt: TGTGCCAGCAGCTTAGCCGGGACAGCTACCTACGAGCAGTACTTC
clone_size: few
d_call: TRBD1
j_call: TRBJ2-7
v_call: TRBV7-2

cdr3_aa: CAISEGSLNQPQHF
cdr3_nt: TGTGCCATCAGTGAAGGGAGCTTAAATCAGCCCCAGCATTTT
clone_size: -
d_call: -
j_call: TRBJ1-5
v_call: TRBV10-3

cdr3_aa: CASSRSGTDFIYGYTF
cdr3_nt: TGTGCCAGCAGCCGCTCAGGGACAGACTTCATCTATGGCTACACCTTC
clone_size: -
d_call: TRBD1
j_call: TRBJ1-2
v_call: TRBV4-2

cdr3_aa: CASSLGRTSGGSYEQYF
cdr3_nt: TGTGCCAGCAGCTTGGGTAGGACTAGCGGGGGCTCCTACGAGCAGTACTTC
clone_size: few
d_call: TRBD2
j_call: TRBJ2-7
v_call: TRBV11-2

cdr3_aa: CASSIVQGAEAFF
cdr3_nt: TGTGCCAGTAGTATAGTACAGGGGGCTGAAGCTTTCTTT
clone_size: -
d_call: TRBD1
j_call: TRBJ1-1
v_call: TRBV19

cdr3_aa: CASSPGSYEQYF
cdr3_nt: TGCGCCAGCAGCCCGGGCTCCTACGAGCAGTACTTC
clone_size: -
d_call: -
j_call: TRBJ2-7
v_call: TRBV5-1

cdr3_aa: CASSEEDRGITDTQYF
cdr3_nt: TGTGCCAGCAGTGAAGAAGACAGGGGTATCACAGATACGCAGTATTTT
clone_size: -
d_call: TRBD1
j_call: TRBJ2-3
v_call: TRBV6-1

cdr3_aa: CASSLLALDSATQYF
cdr3_nt: TGTGCCAGCAGTTTACTCGCGTTAGATTCCGCTACGCAGTATTTT
clone_size: once
d_call: -
j_call: TRBJ2-3
v_call: TRBV27

cdr3_aa: CAWSSGTMPWSEQYF
cdr3_nt: TGTGCCTGGAGCTCCGGGACAATGCCTTGGTCTGAGCAGTACTTC
clone_size: -
d_call: -
j_call: TRBJ2-7
v_call: TRBV30

cdr3_aa: CASSWAAVSGANVLTF
cdr3_nt: TGTGCCAGCAGCTGGGCCGCAGTCTCTGGGGCCAACGTCCTGACTTTC
clone_size: -
d_call: -
j_call: TRBJ2-6
v_call: TRBV5-6

cdr3_aa: CASSFPGGYEQYF
cdr3_nt: TGTGCCAGCAGCTTCCCGGGGGGCTACGAGCAGTACTTC
clone_size: -
d_call: TRBD2
j_call: TRBJ2-7
v_call: TRBV5-6

cdr3_aa: CASTLDTGGTGELFF
cdr3_nt: TGTGCCAGCACTCTCGATACAGGGGGGACCGGGGAGCTGTTTTTT
clone_size: -
d_call: TRBD1
j_call: TRBJ2-2
v_call: TRBV2

cdr3_aa: CASTGEGETQYF
cdr3_nt: TGTGCCAGCACCGGGGAGGGGGAGACCCAGTACTTC
clone_size: few
d_call: TRBD2
j_call: TRBJ2-5
v_call: TRBV2

cdr3_aa: CASSLAGGAGYTF
cdr3_nt: TGTGCCAGCAGCCTCGCAGGGGGAGCAGGCTACACCTTC
clone_size: few
d_call: TRBD1
j_call: TRBJ1-2
v_call: TRBV5-6